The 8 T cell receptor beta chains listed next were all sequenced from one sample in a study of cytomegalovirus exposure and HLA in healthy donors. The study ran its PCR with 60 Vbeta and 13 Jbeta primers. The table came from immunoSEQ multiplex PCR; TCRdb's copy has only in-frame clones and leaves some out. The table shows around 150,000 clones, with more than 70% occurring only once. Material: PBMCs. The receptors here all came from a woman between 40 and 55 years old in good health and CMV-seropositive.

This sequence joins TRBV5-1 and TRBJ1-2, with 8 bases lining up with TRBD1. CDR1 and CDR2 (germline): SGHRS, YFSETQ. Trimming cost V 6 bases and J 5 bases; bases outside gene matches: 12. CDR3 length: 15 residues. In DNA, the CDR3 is TGCGCCAGCACCACCGACGGACAGGGTCAATATGGCTACACCTTC. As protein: CASTTDGQGQYGYTF.

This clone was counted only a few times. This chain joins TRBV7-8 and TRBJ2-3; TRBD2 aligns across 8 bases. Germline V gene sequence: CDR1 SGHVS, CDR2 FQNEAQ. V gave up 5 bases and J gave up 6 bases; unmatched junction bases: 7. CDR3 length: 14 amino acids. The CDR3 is CASSPGLAWDTQYF. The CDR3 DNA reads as TGTGCCAGCAGCCCAGGACTAGCATGGGATACGCAGTATTTT.

CDR3 in amino acids: CASSSPAGQGLEETQYF. In nucleotides, the CDR3 is TGTGCCAGCAGTTCCCCCGCGGGACAGGGGTTGGAAGAGACCCAGTACTTC. V usage is TRBV28 and J usage is TRBJ2-5; 10 bases align to TRBD1. Per germline, CDR1 MDHEN and CDR2 SYDVKM. The CDR3 has 17 residues. Germline trimming cut 4 bases from V and 3 bases from J; bases unmatched to any gene: 11.

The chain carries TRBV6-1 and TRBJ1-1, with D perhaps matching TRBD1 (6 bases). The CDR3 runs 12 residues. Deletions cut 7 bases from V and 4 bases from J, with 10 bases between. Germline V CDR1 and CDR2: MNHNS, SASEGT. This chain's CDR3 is CASTSGVTEAFF. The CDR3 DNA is TGTGCCAGCACCTCAGGGGTCACTGAAGCTTTCTTT.

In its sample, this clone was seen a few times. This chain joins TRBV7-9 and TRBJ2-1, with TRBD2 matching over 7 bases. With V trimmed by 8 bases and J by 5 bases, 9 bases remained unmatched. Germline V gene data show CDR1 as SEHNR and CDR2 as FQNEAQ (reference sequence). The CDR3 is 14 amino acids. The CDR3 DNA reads TGTGCCAGCGAACAAAGCGGGACCAACAATGAGCAGTTCTTC. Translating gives CASEQSGTNNEQFF.

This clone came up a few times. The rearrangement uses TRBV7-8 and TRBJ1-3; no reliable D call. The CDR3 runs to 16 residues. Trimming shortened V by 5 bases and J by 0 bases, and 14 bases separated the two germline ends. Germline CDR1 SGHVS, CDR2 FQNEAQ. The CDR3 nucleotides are TGTGCCAGCAGCCCGACAAGCTCGATCTCTGGAAACACCATATATTTT. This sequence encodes CASSPTSSISGNTIYF.

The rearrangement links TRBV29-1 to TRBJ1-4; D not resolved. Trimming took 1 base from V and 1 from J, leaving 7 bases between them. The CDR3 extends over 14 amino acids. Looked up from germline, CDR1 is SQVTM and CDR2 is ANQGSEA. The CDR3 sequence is CSVEGTETNEKLFF. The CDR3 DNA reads TGCAGCGTTGAAGGCACAGAAACTAATGAAAAACTGTTTTTT.

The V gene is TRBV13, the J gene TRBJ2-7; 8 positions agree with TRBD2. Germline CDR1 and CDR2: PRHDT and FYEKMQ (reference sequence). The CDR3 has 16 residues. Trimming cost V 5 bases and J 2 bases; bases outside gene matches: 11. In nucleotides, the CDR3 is TGTGCCAGCAGCAAGACTCAGCGGGAGCTCACCTACGAGCAGTACTTC. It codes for CASSKTQRELTYEQYF.